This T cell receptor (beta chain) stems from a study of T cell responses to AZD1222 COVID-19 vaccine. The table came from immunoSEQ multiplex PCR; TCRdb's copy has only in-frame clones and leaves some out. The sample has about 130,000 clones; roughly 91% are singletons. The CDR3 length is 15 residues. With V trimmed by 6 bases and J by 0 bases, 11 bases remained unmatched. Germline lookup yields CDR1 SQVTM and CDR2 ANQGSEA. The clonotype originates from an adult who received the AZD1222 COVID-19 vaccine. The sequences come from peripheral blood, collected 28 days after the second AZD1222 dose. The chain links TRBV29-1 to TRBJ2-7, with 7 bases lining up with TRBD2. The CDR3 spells CSVAFGGDFSYEQYF. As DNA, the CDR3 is TGCAGCGTCGCCTTTGGGGGGGACTTCTCCTACGAGCAGTACTTC.